The rows below give T cell receptor beta chains drawn from one sample of a study of breast tumors, draining lymph nodes, adjacent tissues. TCRdb independently ran MiXCR on the multiplex PCR reads; one entry per CDR3 protein. The sample shows approximately 90,000 distinct CDR3 sequences, around 30% of them seen only once. Material: axillary lymph node tissue. The origin of the receptors is a female donor with breast cancer. Some clones in this sample may be carry-over from other donors' samples. Each CDR3 is given with its conserved first and last residue. The order of the fields is CDR3 protein, CDR3 DNA, D gene, J gene, V gene, clone size. A D gene is named only where the DNA matches it firmly. Size values are once, few and many counts, or a class for expanded clones, and some rows have none.

CASSLGTVTPGNTIYF	TGCGCCAGCAGCTTGGGAACAGTTACCCCCGGAAACACCATATATTTT	NA	TRBJ1-3	TRBV5-1	NA
CSVEQGEGYGYTF	TGCAGCGTTGAGCAGGGAGAAGGCTATGGCTACACCTTC	NA	TRBJ1-2	TRBV29-1	few
CASSEVGGAAQPQHF	TGTGCCAGCAGTGAAGTAGGGGGGGCGGCTCAGCCCCAGCATTTT	NA	TRBJ1-5	TRBV6-1	many
CASSLASQDNQETQYF	TGCGCCAGCAGCTTGGCTAGCCAGGACAACCAAGAGACCCAGTACTTC	NA	TRBJ2-5	TRBV5-1	NA
CATATGRSTGELFF	TGTGCCACCGCGACGGGACGGAGCACCGGGGAGCTGTTTTTT	NA	TRBJ2-2	TRBV6-1	many
CSARNRAGTEAFF	TGCAGTGCTAGAAACAGGGCGGGCACTGAAGCTTTCTTT	NA	TRBJ1-1	TRBV20-1	many
CASSQTASAAYNGRFF	TGTGCCAGCAGTCAGACCGCAAGCGCCGCCTACAATGGGCGGTTCTTC	NA	TRBJ2-1	TRBV7-2	NA
CASSWTSGSRGGEQYF	TGTGCCAGCAGTTGGACTAGCGGGAGCAGGGGGGGCGAGCAGTACTTC	TRBD2	TRBJ2-7	TRBV11-2	many
CASSERDGETQYF	TGCGCCAGCAGTGAGAGGGATGGAGAGACCCAGTACTTC	NA	TRBJ2-5	TRBV10-2	many
CASSLTLSSYNEQFF	TGTGCCAGCAGTTTAACGCTTTCTTCCTACAATGAGCAGTTCTTC	NA	TRBJ2-1	TRBV27	many
CASSLKQGVRFHGYTF	TGTGCCAGCAGCTTGAAGCAGGGGGTTAGGTTCCATGGCTACACCTTC	TRBD1	TRBJ1-2	TRBV7-9	many
CATSRGGTGGREQYF	TGTGCCACCAGCAGAGGTGGGACAGGGGGTCGGGAGCAGTACTTC	TRBD1	TRBJ2-7	TRBV15	NA
CASSLRGGQNTEAFF	TGTGCCAGCAGCTTAAGGGGAGGGCAGAACACTGAAGCTTTCTTT	NA	TRBJ1-1	TRBV11-2	NA
CASRDGGSRADEQYF	TGTGCCAGCAGAGATGGGGGTAGCCGGGCGGACGAGCAGTACTTC	NA	TRBJ2-7	TRBV25-1	many
CSARKKNNRGISEAFF	TGCAGTGCTAGAAAAAAGAATAACAGGGGGATATCTGAAGCTTTCTTT	TRBD1	TRBJ1-1	TRBV20-1	few
CASSPLIAGGPDEQFF	TGTGCCAGCAGCCCACTTATAGCGGGAGGGCCGGATGAGCAGTTCTTC	TRBD2	TRBJ2-1	TRBV7-8	NA
CASSRRDRTGEAFF	TGTGCCAGCAGCCGGCGGGACAGGACGGGTGAAGCTTTCTTT	TRBD1	TRBJ1-1	TRBV3-1	NA
CASSRVGQAYNTQYF	TGCGCCAGCAGCCGGGTCGGACAGGCCTACAATACGCAGTATTTT	TRBD1	TRBJ2-3	TRBV4-1	many
CASSPPPAEAKNIQYF	TGTGCCAGCAGCCCACCCCCGGCGGAAGCCAAAAACATTCAGTACTTC	NA	TRBJ2-4	TRBV13	few
CATSRDLTVSAVAFF	TGTGCCACCAGCAGAGATTTGACGGTGTCTGCGGTAGCTTTCTTT	NA	TRBJ1-1	TRBV15	NA
CASSHAREREQYFGPGTGELFF	NA	NA	TRBJ2-2	TRBV4-1	NA
CASSFYICSARGLNTGELFF	NA	NA	TRBJ2-2	TRBV7-2	NA
CASSLRTGSGYTF	TGTGCCAGCAGTCTACGGACAGGGAGTGGCTACACCTTC	TRBD1	TRBJ1-2	TRBV25-1	many
CASRGATGDNEKLFF	TGTGCCAGCAGGGGAGCGACAGGGGATAATGAAAAACTGTTTTTT	TRBD1	TRBJ1-4	TRBV28	many
CASSLDTNYEHF	TGTGCCAGCAGCTTGGACACCAACTACGAGCATTTT	NA	TRBJ1-5	TRBV7-2	NA
CASSLASGGGYTF	TGCGCCAGCAGCTTGGCTTCAGGGGGCGGCTACACCTTC	TRBD1	TRBJ1-2	TRBV5-1	NA
CASSQGVGIAETQYF	TGTGCCAGCAGCCAAGGTGTGGGGATCGCGGAGACCCAGTACTTC	NA	TRBJ2-5	TRBV3-1	many
CASSLGQGFWTEAFF	TGTGCCAGCAGCTTAGGACAGGGGTTTTGGACTGAAGCTTTCTTT	TRBD1	TRBJ1-1	TRBV7-8	NA
CASSPEPGSYNEQFF	TGTGCCAGCAGCCCCGAGCCAGGGTCCTACAATGAGCAGTTCTTC	NA	TRBJ2-1	TRBV7-3	many
CAWSEVYEQFF	TGTGCCTGGAGTGAAGTCTATGAGCAGTTCTTC	NA	TRBJ2-1	TRBV30	many
CASSDIGGSAEQYF	TGTGCCAGCAGCGACATAGGGGGGTCTGCCGAGCAGTACTTC	NA	TRBJ2-7	TRBV6-1	many
CASSVDSAPRGTQYF	TGTGCCAGCAGCGTAGATTCTGCGCCAAGGGGGACCCAGTACTTC	NA	TRBJ2-5	TRBV9	many
CASSLAGTGSYNEQFF	TGTGCCAGCAGCTTAGCAGGGACTGGCTCCTACAATGAGCAGTTCTTC	NA	TRBJ2-1	TRBV7-2	many
CASRGTENQETQYF	TGTGCCAGCAGGGGGACTGAAAACCAAGAGACCCAGTACTTC	NA	TRBJ2-5	TRBV12-3/TRBV12-4	many
CATSDRQGNTEAFF	TGTGCCACCAGTGATCGGCAGGGGAACACTGAAGCTTTCTTT	NA	TRBJ1-1	TRBV24-1	few
CASSPGGQGVSETQYF	TGTGCCAGCAGCCCCGGGGGACAGGGGGTTTCAGAGACCCAGTACTTC	TRBD1	TRBJ2-5	TRBV9	many
CASSLALAGYNEQFF	TGTGCCAGCAGTTTAGCACTAGCGGGGTACAATGAGCAGTTCTTC	TRBD2	TRBJ2-1	TRBV12-3/TRBV12-4	once
CSANRVDKTQYF	TGCAGTGCTAACAGGGTCGATAAGACCCAGTACTTC	NA	TRBJ2-5	TRBV20-1	medium-sized
CASGVGAGAFNEQFF	TGTGCCAGCGGCGTTGGAGCGGGAGCTTTCAATGAGCAGTTCTTC	TRBD2	TRBJ2-1	TRBV19	many
CASSEFGGAYAEAFF	TGTGCCAGCAGTGAATTTGGCGGGGCGTACGCTGAAGCTTTCTTT	NA	TRBJ1-1	TRBV25-1	NA
CASSNRRNQPQHF	TGTGCCAGCAGTAACAGGAGAAATCAGCCCCAGCATTTT	NA	TRBJ1-5	TRBV2	many
CASSTRTGHSNQPQHF	TGTGCCAGCAGTACCAGGACAGGCCATAGCAATCAGCCCCAGCATTTT	TRBD1	TRBJ1-5	TRBV28	NA
CASSERWGPNQPQHF	TGCGCCAGCAGTGAGCGATGGGGACCCAATCAGCCCCAGCATTTT	NA	TRBJ1-5	TRBV10-1	NA
CASSERTSGSYNEQFF	TGTGCCAGCAGCGAGAGGACTAGCGGCTCCTACAATGAGCAGTTCTTC	TRBD2	TRBJ2-1	TRBV9	many
CSASSRWGETQYF	TGCAGTGCTTCCTCCCGCTGGGGAGAGACCCAGTACTTC	NA	TRBJ2-5	TRBV20-1	many
CASSAGQGRGANVLTF	TGTGCCAGCAGCGCGGGGCAGGGGCGGGGGGCCAACGTCCTGACTTTC	NA	TRBJ2-6	TRBV9	NA
CASSLDWETQYF	TGTGCCAGCAGCTTAGATTGGGAGACCCAGTACTTC	NA	TRBJ2-5	TRBV7-9	many
CATSLSDRAYGYTF	TGTGCCACCAGTCTATCCGACAGGGCCTATGGCTACACCTTC	TRBD1	TRBJ1-2	TRBV24-1	few
CASSQDRVSEAFF	TGCGCCAGCAGCCAAGACAGGGTTTCTGAAGCTTTCTTT	NA	TRBJ1-1	TRBV4-1	NA
CASSPSSSKEEKLFF	TGTGCCAGCAGCCCCTCGTCCAGTAAGGAAGAAAAACTGTTTTTT	NA	TRBJ1-4	TRBV11-2	NA
CSAFGQGRVYEQFF	TGCAGTGCCTTCGGACAGGGGAGAGTCTATGAGCAGTTCTTC	TRBD1	TRBJ2-1	TRBV20-1	many
CASSSTGQGYEQYF	TGTGCCAGCAGCTCGACGGGACAGGGCTACGAGCAGTACTTC	TRBD1	TRBJ2-7	TRBV5-8	many
CASSPGPTYEQYF	TGTGCCAGCAGTCCGGGACCAACCTACGAGCAGTACTTC	NA	TRBJ2-7	TRBV12-3/TRBV12-4	many
CASSRQGTGGEKLFF	TGTGCCAGCAGTCGGCAAGGGACAGGGGGGGAAAAACTGTTTTTT	TRBD1	TRBJ1-4	TRBV28	many
CASSWGATPYEQYF	TGTGCCAGCAGTTGGGGGGCGACCCCCTACGAGCAGTACTTC	NA	TRBJ2-7	TRBV6-2/TRBV6-3	many
CASSDTDFQDSKQLCGDTIYF	TGTGCCAGCAGTGACACCGACTTCCAGGACAGCAAACAGTTATGTGGGGACACCATATATTTT	NA	TRBJ1-3	TRBV6-4	NA
CASSVDVGGNEQFF	TGTGCCAGCAGCGTAGATGTGGGTGGCAATGAGCAGTTCTTC	NA	TRBJ2-1	TRBV9	many